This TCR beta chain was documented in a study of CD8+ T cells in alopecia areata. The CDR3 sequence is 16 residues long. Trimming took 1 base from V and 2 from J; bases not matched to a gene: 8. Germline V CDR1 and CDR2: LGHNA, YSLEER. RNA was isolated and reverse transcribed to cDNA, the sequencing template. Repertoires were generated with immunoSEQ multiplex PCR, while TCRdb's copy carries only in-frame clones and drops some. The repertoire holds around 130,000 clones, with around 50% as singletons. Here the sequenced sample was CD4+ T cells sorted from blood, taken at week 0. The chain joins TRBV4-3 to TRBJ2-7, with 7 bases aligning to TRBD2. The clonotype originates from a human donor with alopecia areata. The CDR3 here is CASSQGAGGGTYEQYF. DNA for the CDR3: TGCGCCAGCAGCCAAGGAGCCGGCGGGGGAACCTACGAGCAGTACTTC.